These 3 T cell receptor beta chains share one sample of origin, sequenced in a study of radiation and T cells in renal cell carcinoma. The time point is: blood 4 weeks post-SBRT, at nephrectomy. The treatment is: 15 Gy SBRT to primary tumor, nephrectomy 4 weeks later. The data were produced by immunoSEQ multiplex PCR, yet TCRdb's version contains in-frame clones alone and is incomplete. The data contain fewer than 200,000 clones, roughly 90% of them singletons. The specimen comprised blood, sampled from a patient whose treatment included radiotherapy and nephrectomy. The receptors shown here come from a woman in her forties or fifties with renal cell carcinoma.

The V call is TRBV7-9, the J call TRBJ1-1; D is ambiguous. This CDR3 has 13 amino acids. Germline-derived CDR1 and CDR2 are SEHNR and FQNEAQ (reference sequence). Trimming stripped 5 bases from V and 1 base from J, with 8 bases between. The CDR3 sequence: CASSTWANTEAFF. The CDR3 DNA sequence: TGTGCCAGCAGCACCTGGGCGAACACTGAAGCTTTCTTT.

CDR3 region: CASSNGVPSGYTF. The CDR3 DNA reads TGTGCCAGTAGTAACGGGGTACCCTCTGGCTACACCTTC. This chain links TRBV19 with TRBJ1-2; D not resolved. The V end was cut by 4 bases, the J end by 7 bases, with 13 bases between. The CDR3 covers 13 residues. Germline V CDR1 and CDR2: LNHDA, SQIVND (reference sequence).

The chain uses TRBV19 and TRBJ1-2; a weak D match, TRBD1 (6 bases). Looked up from germline, CDR1 is LNHDA and CDR2 is SQIVND (reference sequence). The CDR3 is made up of 13 amino acids. V lost 5 bases and J lost 8, with 15 bases in between. CDR3 region: CASSASGRGGYTF. DNA of the CDR3: TGTGCCAGTAGTGCCAGTGGCAGGGGAGGCTACACCTTC.